These 29 T cell receptor beta chains were sequenced from one sample in a study of T cells in Graves' hyperthyroidism and ophthalmopathy. Researchers took RNA transcripts and amplified the TCR beta CDR3 regions from them. An initial round of RT-PCR targeting the TCR CDR3 relied on the HTBI primer set. TCRdb reprocessed the multiplex PCR reads via MiXCR and lists one record per CDR3 protein. The table records under 350,000 distinct CDR3 sequences, under 25% of them present only once. Sequencing used blood. Receptor source: a woman aged 45-65 years with Graves' hyperthyroidism.

V gene TRBV27 combines with J gene TRBJ1-5; D remains unclear. Trimming took off 2 bases at V and 8 bases at J, with 16 bases between the two ends. This CDR3 has 15 residues. CDR1 is MNHEY, CDR2 SMNVEV, per germline (reference sequence). The CDR3 DNA reads as TGTGCCAGCAGTTTAACGGTTCCAGGTGGTGAGCCCCAGCATTTT. Its protein is CASSLTVPGGEPQHF.

This chain connects TRBV6-5 to TRBJ1-4; the D is unclear. The germline V gene encodes CDR1 MNHEY and CDR2 SVGAGI. The CDR3 has 14 residues. V lost 4 bases and J lost 4, with 10 bases in between. CDR3 protein: CASSSGRINEKLFF. The DNA for the CDR3 is TGTGCCAGCAGTTCTGGACGGATTAATGAAAAACTGTTTTTT.

This clonotype was counted many times. The gene calls are TRBV6-1 and TRBJ2-7, with D possibly being TRBD1 (5 bases). CDR3 size: 14 residues. Germline lookup yields CDR1 MNHNS and CDR2 SASEGT. V lost 8 bases to trimming and J lost 2 bases, with 16 bases between them. For the CDR3, the DNA is TGTGCCAGCTCGCTCGAACCGACAGCCTACGAGCAGTACTTC. Its protein is CASSLEPTAYEQYF.

This clonotype came up many times. The chain combines TRBV2 with TRBJ1-5, with D tentatively TRBD1 (5 bases). The CDR3 has 14 amino acids. From germline, CDR1 is SNHLY and CDR2 FYNNEI. Deletions cut 6 bases from V and 1 base from J, with 10 bases between. The CDR3 DNA sequence: TGTGCCAGCAGCCGACAGTTAAGCAATCAGCCCCAGCATTTT. It is translated as CASSRQLSNQPQHF.

Regarding this clonotype: A much larger clone lies one base from this, so it may be a read error. The chain couples TRBV11-3 to TRBJ2-5, with 9 positions matching TRBD1. The germline CDR1 and CDR2 sequences are SGHNT and YENEEA. The trim removed 5 bases at V and 3 bases at J, leaving 4 bases unmatched. The CDR3 runs to 14 residues. The CDR3 region is CASSTGTGKETQYF. In nucleotides, the CDR3 is TGTGCCAGCAGCACGGGGACAGGGAAAGAGACCCAGTACTTC.

The chain carries TRBV20-1 and TRBJ1-5, with unresolved D. V lost 6 bases to trimming and J lost 4 bases, with 22 bases between them. Germline V gene data show CDR1 as DFQATT and CDR2 as SNEGSKA (reference sequence). This CDR3 is 16 amino acids long. CDR3 coding DNA: TGCAGTGCCCAGGTGGTCCACAATAAGAAAAATCAGCCCCAGCATTTT. Its translation is CSAQVVHNKKNQPQHF.

The table lists this clonotype with a few counts. The CDR3 bases are TGTGCCAGCAGTTTGACAGGGGAGGCCACAGATACGCAGTATTTT. Translated: CASSLTGEATDTQYF. The V gene is TRBV6-4, the J gene TRBJ2-3; 8 positions match TRBD1. This CDR3 is built from 15 residues. CDR1 MRHNA and CDR2 SNTAGT come from the germline V gene. The junction had 6 bases not matched to a gene; V was cut back by 5 bases and J by 2 bases.

The chain combines TRBV14 with TRBJ2-7; D not certain. CDR1 and CDR2 from the germline V gene are SGHDN and FVKESK. V shed 0 bases and J shed 3 bases, with 12 bases lying between them. This CDR3 region has 15 residues. This CDR3 is CASSQELGFGYEQYF. CDR3 sequence (DNA): TGTGCCAGCAGCCAAGAGTTGGGGTTCGGCTACGAGCAGTACTTC.

This clonotype was found a few times. The chain recombines TRBV25-1 with TRBJ2-2; D is possibly TRBD1 (5 bases). Trimming pared 3 bases from V and 2 bases from J, leaving 13 bases between. In germline, CDR1 is MGHDK, CDR2 SYGVNS. The CDR3 extends over 16 amino acids. CDR3 region: CASSDLDRVNTGELFF. Here the CDR3 DNA reads TGTGCCAGCAGTGATCTCGACAGAGTAAACACCGGGGAGCTGTTTTTT.

The genes are TRBV6-1 and TRBJ2-7, with D perhaps TRBD2 (5 bases). There are 15 residues in the CDR3. Trimming took off 2 bases at V and 3 bases at J, with 14 bases between the two ends. In germline, CDR1 is MNHNS, CDR2 SASEGT. This chain's CDR3 is CASSELRGAGYEQYF. The CDR3 nucleotides read TGTGCCAGCAGTGAACTCCGGGGAGCTGGCTACGAGCAGTACTTC.

This clonotype was counted between two and nine times. The V call is TRBV10-3, the J call TRBJ2-2; TRBD1 matches at 8 bases. V lost 6 bases, J lost 5 bases, and 8 bases stayed unmatched. Per the germline V gene, CDR1 is ENHRY and CDR2 is SYGVKD. The CDR3 spans 15 residues. The DNA of the CDR3 is TGTGCCATCAGAGCCGTGACAGGGGTGACCGGGGAGCTGTTTTTT. This gives the protein CAIRAVTGVTGELFF.

This clonotype was recorded at least ten times. The chain recombines TRBV7-8 with TRBJ1-4; D might be TRBD1 (5 bases). In germline, CDR1 is SGHVS, CDR2 FQNEAQ. The CDR3 runs to 17 residues. V lost 5 bases and J 2 bases, leaving 18 bases between the germline ends. The CDR3 reads CASSLRQRGRTNEKLFF. DNA for the CDR3: TGTGCCAGCAGCCTGAGACAGCGGGGCAGGACTAATGAAAAACTGTTTTTT.

The rearrangement joins TRBV9 to TRBJ2-7; 8 bases align to TRBD2. The CDR3 is 17 residues long. With V trimmed by 3 bases and J by 3 bases, 14 bases remained unmatched. Germline assignment: CDR1 SGDLS and CDR2 YYNGEE. The CDR3 here is CASSARAASSGLYEQYF. DNA of the CDR3: TGTGCCAGCAGCGCCCGGGCGGCTTCTAGCGGGCTCTACGAGCAGTACTTC.

This clonotype has at least ten counts. The chain combines TRBV28 with TRBJ2-7, with 9 bases fitting TRBD2. The CDR3 spans 15 residues. CDR1 is MDHEN and CDR2 is SYDVKM in the germline V gene. The trim removed 4 bases at V and 1 base at J, leaving 5 bases unmatched. CDR3 region: CASSWREGYSYEQYF. DNA of the CDR3: TGTGCCAGCAGTTGGCGGGAGGGCTATTCCTACGAGCAGTACTTC.

This clonotype was detected many times. The J gene is TRBJ1-1, the V gene TRBV12-3 or TRBV12-4, with TRBD1 matching over 9 bases. The CDR3 runs 14 residues. V was clipped by 5 bases and J by 8 bases; unmatched bases: 9. CDR3 DNA: TGTGCCAGCAGTCCCCAGACAGGGGGTTTCGAAGCTTTCTTT. This encodes CASSPQTGGFEAFF.

This clonotype was seen at least ten times. The chain couples TRBV27 to TRBJ2-3, with D possibly being TRBD1 or TRBD2 (6 bases each). The germline V gene has CDR1 MNHEY and CDR2 SMNVEV (reference sequence). Trimming left V 1 base short and J 3 bases short, with 32 bases between. There are 22 residues in the CDR3. As DNA, the CDR3 is TGTGCCAGCAGTTTATATGGTGTCATTCCGGGAACAGGGAGGATCTTTACAGATACGCAGTATTTT. It is translated as CASSLYGVIPGTGRIFTDTQYF.

This clonotype was seen at least ten times. The rearrangement joins TRBV29-1 to TRBJ2-1; 8 positions agree with TRBD2. The CDR3 runs to 12 residues. J gave up 6 bases and V 6 bases, and 4 bases lay outside the gene matches. Per germline, CDR1 SQVTM and CDR2 ANQGSEA. CDR3 sequence reads: CSVTSGPNEQFF. The CDR3 nucleotides are TGCAGCGTAACTAGCGGACCCAATGAGCAGTTCTTC.

This clonotype was observed at least ten times. The rearrangement uses TRBV28 and TRBJ1-1; D gene ambiguous. The CDR3 is made up of 12 amino acids. The V end lost 6 bases, the J end lost 3 bases, and 8 bases lay between the germline ends. CDR1 and CDR2 (germline): MDHEN, SYDVKM. The CDR3 DNA follows: TGTGCCAGCAGGCGGGCGGACACTGAAGCTTTCTTT. This encodes CASRRADTEAFF. Complete variable domain (other parts from reference TRBV28 and TRBJ1-1): DVKVTQSSRYLVKRTGEKVFLECVQDMDHENMFWYRQDPGLGLRLIYFSYDVKMKEKGDIPEGYSVSREKKERFSLILESASTNQTSMYLCASRRADTEAFFGQGTRLTVV.

On this clonotype: Since a much larger clone is just one base distant, this may be a read error. The chain couples TRBV18 to TRBJ2-1, with 9 bases aligning to TRBD1. The CDR3 has 16 amino acids. Trimming took 0 bases from V and 8 from J; bases not matched to a gene: 8. CDR1 is KGHSH and CDR2 is LQKENI in the germline V gene. This chain's CDR3 is CASSPPGQGGLDEQFF. DNA of the CDR3: TGTGCCAGCTCACCACCGGGACAGGGAGGGCTAGATGAGCAGTTCTTC. The variable domain in full, with the rest retrieved from reference TRBV18 and TRBJ2-1, is NAGVMQNPRHLVRRRGQEARLRCSPMKGHSHVYWYRQLPEEGLKFMVYLQKENIIDESGMPKERFSAEFPKEGPSILRIQQVVRGDSAAYFCASSPPGQGGLDEQFFGPGTRLTVL.

This clonotype has ten or more counts. V is TRBV4-1 and J is TRBJ2-1; 12 bases are a match to TRBD1. Germline CDR1 MGHRA, CDR2 YSYEKL. The trim removed 0 bases at V and 1 base at J, leaving 4 bases unmatched. CDR3 length equals 18 residues. CDR3 nucleotide sequence: TGCGCCAGCAGCCAAGAGGGGACAGGGGGCTATTCCTACAATGAGCAGTTCTTC. Amino acids: CASSQEGTGGYSYNEQFF.

CDR3 residues: CASRPLDRSGNTIYF. CDR3 DNA sequence: TGTGCCAGCAGGCCCCTGGACCGCTCTGGAAACACCATATATTTT. The V and J genes are TRBV6-1 and TRBJ1-3; D remains unclear. V lost 6 bases, J lost 0 bases, and 12 bases lay in between. CDR3 length equals 15 residues. Germline CDR1 reads MNHNS; CDR2 reads SASEGT.

This clonotype was counted between two and nine times. The gene calls are TRBV5-1 and TRBJ2-7; D gene unclear. The CDR3 contains 15 residues. Germline loops: CDR1 SGHRS, CDR2 YFSETQ. Trimming stripped 0 bases from V and 5 bases from J, with 15 bases between. As DNA, the CDR3 is TGCGCCAGCAGCTTGGGAGGTTCAGGAAACCACGAGCAGTACTTC. It encodes CASSLGGSGNHEQYF.

This clonotype was detected ten times or more. This chain uses TRBV7-2 with TRBJ2-4; perhaps TRBD2 as D (5 bases). CDR1 is SGHTA, CDR2 FQGNSA, per germline. The ends were cut back, 6 bases at V and 1 base at J, with 19 bases in the middle. The CDR3 is 17 residues long. The CDR3 loop reads CASSPLALSGAKNIQYF. In DNA, the CDR3 is TGTGCCAGCAGTCCTCTCGCCCTATCGGGGGCCAAAAACATTCAGTACTTC.

V and J are TRBV19 and TRBJ2-3, with a tentative D call TRBD1 (6 bases). The CDR3 sequence is 14 residues long. Trimming shortened V by 5 bases and J by 0 bases, and 9 bases separated the two germline ends. CDR1 and CDR2 (germline): LNHDA, SQIVND (reference sequence). The CDR3 protein is CASSRDRSTDTQYF. CDR3 nucleotide sequence: TGTGCCAGTAGTCGAGACAGGAGCACAGATACGCAGTATTTT.

This clonotype has more than one count but fewer than ten. A much larger clone is a single base away; this may be a read error. The chain uses TRBV11-1 and TRBJ2-3; no clear D. The CDR3 runs 13 residues. V dropped 5 bases and J dropped 5 bases, with 11 bases sitting between them. Germline values: CDR1 SGHAT, CDR2 FQDESV (reference sequence). The CDR3 DNA sequence: TGTGCCAGCAGCGATCCTAGAGGAGATACGCAGTATTTT. It encodes CASSDPRGDTQYF. The complete variable domain, with remaining parts taken from reference TRBV11-1 and TRBJ2-3, reads EAEVAQSPRYKITEKSQAVAFWCDPISGHATLYWYRQILGQGPELLVQFQDESVVDDSQLPKDRFSAERLKGVDSTLKIQPAELGDSAMYLCASSDPRGDTQYFGPGTRLTVL.

This clonotype was detected many times. The rearrangement links TRBV12-3 or TRBV12-4 to TRBJ1-5; the D is unclear. The length of the CDR3 is 11 residues. V was pared by 4 bases and J by 3 bases, with 1 base between. In nucleotides, the CDR3 is TGTGCCAGCAGTTCCAATCAGCCCCAGCATTTT. Translation gives CASSSNQPQHF.

This clonotype was detected ten times or more. The J gene is TRBJ1-1, the V gene TRBV12-5, with D hard to call. CDR3 length equals 14 residues. V dropped 6 bases and J dropped 0 bases, with 11 bases sitting between them. CDR1 is LGHNT and CDR2 is FRNRAP in the germline V gene. CDR3 nucleotide sequence: TGTGCTAGTGGGCCGTCTGCCATGAACACTGAAGCTTTCTTT. Its translation: CASGPSAMNTEAFF.

This clonotype came up many times. The chain links TRBV5-1 to TRBJ1-6; TRBD1 is a possible D gene (6 bases). With 0 bases removed from V and 9 bases from J, the gap between germline ends came to 25 bases. This CDR3 region has 19 residues. The germline V gene has CDR1 SGHRS and CDR2 YFSETQ. CDR3 protein: CASSLASERRGSWGSPLHF. The CDR3, as DNA: TGCGCCAGCAGCTTGGCCTCAGAACGGAGGGGGTCATGGGGTTCACCCCTCCACTTT.

This clonotype was picked up one time. The gene calls are TRBV12-3 or TRBV12-4 and TRBJ1-5; D possibly corresponds to TRBD1 (5 bases). CDR3 length: 13 amino acids. V lost 3 bases, J lost 6 bases, and 9 bases lay in between. In nucleotides, the CDR3 is TGTGCCAGCAGTTTTAAAGGGACTCAGCCCCAGCATTTT. Its protein product is CASSFKGTQPQHF.